This T cell receptor beta chain was sequenced in a study of OX40 agonist ivuxolimab in advanced cancers. On the study more broadly: Patients were given ivuxolimab, an antibody that agonizes OX40 (CD134). Patients assigned to dose escalation were diagnosed with hepatocellular carcinoma, melanoma, renal cell or head and neck cancer. Study results and limitations: The study observed clonal expansion of CD4+ and CD8+ blood T cells by week 6 at 0.1 to 3.0 mg/kg.

Produced via immunoSEQ multiplex PCR; TCRdb's table is partial and in-frame only. The data show 7,000 to 9,500 clones, with about 90% seen just once and more than 25% held by the top ten. Germline-derived CDR1 and CDR2 are LNHNV and YYDKDF (reference sequence). This CDR3 has 16 residues. J was trimmed by 3 bases and V by 5 bases; bases with no gene match: 5. With respect to this clone: No antigen is known for it.

This sequence was found in an adult with an advanced solid tumor such as melanoma, head and neck, liver or kidney cancer. The V call is TRBV15, the J call TRBJ2-2; 11 bases are shared with TRBD1. Sequencing used CD4+ or CD8+ T cells sorted from blood, obtained in a trial of the OX40 agonist ivuxolimab. In nucleotides, the CDR3 is TGTGCCACCAGCCTTAGGACAGGGGGCTACACCGGGGAGCTGTTTTTT. Residues: CATSLRTGGYTGELFF.